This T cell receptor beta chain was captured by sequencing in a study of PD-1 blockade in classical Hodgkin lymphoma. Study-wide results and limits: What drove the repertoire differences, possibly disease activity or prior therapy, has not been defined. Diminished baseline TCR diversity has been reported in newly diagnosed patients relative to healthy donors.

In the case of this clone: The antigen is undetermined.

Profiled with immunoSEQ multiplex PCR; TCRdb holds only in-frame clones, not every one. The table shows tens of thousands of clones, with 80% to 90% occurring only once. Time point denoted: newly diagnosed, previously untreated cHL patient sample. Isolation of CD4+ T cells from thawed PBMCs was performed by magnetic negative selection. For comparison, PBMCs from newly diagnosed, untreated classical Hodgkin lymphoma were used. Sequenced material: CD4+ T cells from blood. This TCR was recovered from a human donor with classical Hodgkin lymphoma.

CDR3: CASSPGGGPYNEQFF. CDR3 coding DNA: TGTGCCAGCAGCCCTGGCGGGGGCCCCTACAATGAGCAGTTCTTC. The gene calls are TRBV7-2 and TRBJ2-1; D may be TRBD2 (7 bases). The V and J ends lost 5 bases and 2 bases respectively, with 13 bases between them. This CDR3 comprises 15 residues. Germline V lookup: CDR1 SGHTA, CDR2 FQGNSA.